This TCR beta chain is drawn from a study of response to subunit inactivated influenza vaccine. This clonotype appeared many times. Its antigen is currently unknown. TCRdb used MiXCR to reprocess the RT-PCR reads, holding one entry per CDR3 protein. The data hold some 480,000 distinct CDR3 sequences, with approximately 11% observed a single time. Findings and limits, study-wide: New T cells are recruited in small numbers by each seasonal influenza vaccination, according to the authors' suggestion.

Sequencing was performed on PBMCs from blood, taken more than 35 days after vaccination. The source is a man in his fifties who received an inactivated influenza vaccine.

CDR3 DNA: TGCAGCGTTGACGGGAAATCCTACAATGAGCAGTTCTTC. Translating gives CSVDGKSYNEQFF. The chain has TRBV29-1 and TRBJ2-1; a weak D match, TRBD2 (5 bases). From germline, CDR1 is SQVTM and CDR2 ANQGSEA. Trimming removed 3 bases at V and 1 base at J, with 7 bases between. This CDR3 region has 13 residues.